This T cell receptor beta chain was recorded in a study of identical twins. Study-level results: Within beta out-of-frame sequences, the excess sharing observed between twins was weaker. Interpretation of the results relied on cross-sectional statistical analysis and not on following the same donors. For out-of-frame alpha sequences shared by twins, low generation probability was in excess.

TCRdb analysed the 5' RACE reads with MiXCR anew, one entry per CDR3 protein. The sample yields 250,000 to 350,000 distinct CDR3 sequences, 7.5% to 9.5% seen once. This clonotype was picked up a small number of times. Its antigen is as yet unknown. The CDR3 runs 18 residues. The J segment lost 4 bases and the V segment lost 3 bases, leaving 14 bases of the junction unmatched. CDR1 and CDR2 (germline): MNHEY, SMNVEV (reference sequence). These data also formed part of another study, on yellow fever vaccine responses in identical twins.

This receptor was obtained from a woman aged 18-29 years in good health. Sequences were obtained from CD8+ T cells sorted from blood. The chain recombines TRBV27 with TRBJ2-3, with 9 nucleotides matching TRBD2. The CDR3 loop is CASSLAYASGDFADTQYF. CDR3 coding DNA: TGTGCCAGCAGTTTGGCCTACGCTAGCGGGGATTTTGCAGATACGCAGTATTTT.